This is a list of T cell receptor beta chains from one sample in a study of post-analysis software for immune sequencing data. TCRdb used MiXCR to reprocess the PCR reads, holding one entry per CDR3 protein. The table records about 770,000 distinct CDR3 sequences, about 43% of them present only once. Sequences were obtained from blood. All receptors derive from a girl between 10 and 17 years old with multiple sclerosis. CDR3s include the opening cysteine and the closing phenylalanine or tryptophan. The order of the fields is V gene, J gene, CDR3 protein.

v_gene: TRBV7-9; j_gene: -; CDR3aa: CASTDTSGRKFYEQYF
v_gene: TRBV12-3/TRBV12-4; j_gene: TRBJ2-7; CDR3aa: CASSLRTLSSYEQYF
v_gene: TRBV14; j_gene: TRBJ2-1; CDR3aa: CASSQGTSGSSYNEQFF
v_gene: TRBV12-3/TRBV12-4; j_gene: TRBJ1-1; CDR3aa: CASSLALLGGAFF
v_gene: TRBV28; j_gene: TRBJ2-5; CDR3aa: CASSLLASGRSETQYF
v_gene: TRBV29-1; j_gene: TRBJ2-3; CDR3aa: CSTLAGGVADTQYF
v_gene: TRBV7-4; j_gene: TRBJ2-5; CDR3aa: CASSPRVFQETQYF
v_gene: TRBV25-1; j_gene: TRBJ2-7; CDR3aa: CASSRDIGYEQYF
v_gene: TRBV12-3/TRBV12-4; j_gene: TRBJ1-2; CDR3aa: CASSYNTGEHGYTF
v_gene: TRBV28; j_gene: TRBJ2-5; CDR3aa: CASSADRESQETQYF
v_gene: TRBV15; j_gene: TRBJ2-5; CDR3aa: CATSRPKEETQYF
v_gene: TRBV9; j_gene: TRBJ2-3; CDR3aa: CASRGKEDTQYF
v_gene: TRBV9; j_gene: TRBJ2-7; CDR3aa: CASSVGAGSGEQYF
v_gene: TRBV29-1; j_gene: -; CDR3aa: CSVGSGGEGIQYF
v_gene: TRBV27; j_gene: TRBJ2-1; CDR3aa: CASSLYTGTGLHNEQFF
v_gene: TRBV25-1; j_gene: TRBJ2-4; CDR3aa: CASSDLAGTGKVDIQYF
v_gene: TRBV10-2; j_gene: TRBJ2-5; CDR3aa: CASSESLAGVRETQYF
v_gene: TRBV9; j_gene: TRBJ2-1; CDR3aa: CASSVSHNEQVF
v_gene: TRBV7-8; j_gene: TRBJ2-7; CDR3aa: CASSPGSRTGYEQYF
v_gene: TRBV7-8; j_gene: TRBJ2-3; CDR3aa: CASTFPGGSSTDTQYF
v_gene: TRBV20-1; j_gene: TRBJ2-7; CDR3aa: CSAQDRVSGRDEQYF
v_gene: TRBV7-2; j_gene: TRBJ2-1; CDR3aa: CASSLRLPPYNEQFF
v_gene: TRBV7-2; j_gene: TRBJ1-4; CDR3aa: CASSLRSWGVNEKLFF
v_gene: TRBV4-3; j_gene: TRBJ2-6; CDR3aa: CASSQDRSGANVLTF
v_gene: TRBV6-5; j_gene: TRBJ1-1; CDR3aa: CASSPGATGTEAFF
v_gene: TRBV7-9; j_gene: TRBJ2-5; CDR3aa: CASSPRGLAEETQYF
v_gene: TRBV2; j_gene: TRBJ2-3; CDR3aa: CASEASGRAPDTQYF
v_gene: TRBV29-1; j_gene: TRBJ2-1; CDR3aa: CSVAGWLVRNEQFF
v_gene: TRBV28; j_gene: TRBJ2-7; CDR3aa: CASRGEVGAYEQYF
v_gene: TRBV20-1; j_gene: TRBJ1-2; CDR3aa: CSARDLRWGYGYTF
v_gene: TRBV11-2; j_gene: TRBJ2-3; CDR3aa: CASSLRLTSGSDTQYF
v_gene: TRBV25-1; j_gene: TRBJ2-2; CDR3aa: CASSARDRRTGTGELFF
v_gene: TRBV12-5; j_gene: TRBJ2-4; CDR3aa: CASGFVLAGEGNIQYF
v_gene: TRBV11-2; j_gene: TRBJ1-1; CDR3aa: CASSPWDRGRNTEAFF
v_gene: TRBV4-1; j_gene: TRBJ1-1; CDR3aa: CASSQDRVIRITNTEAFF
v_gene: TRBV9; j_gene: TRBJ2-1; CDR3aa: CASSDRTSGYNEQFF
v_gene: TRBV6-1; j_gene: TRBJ2-4; CDR3aa: CASSEAGWEYIQYF
v_gene: TRBV5-5; j_gene: TRBJ1-5; CDR3aa: CASSLVAEAGNQPQHF
v_gene: TRBV20-1; j_gene: -; CDR3aa: CSAYGLAGESPYEQYF
v_gene: TRBV6-5; j_gene: TRBJ1-1; CDR3aa: CASGPIGQGSEAFF
v_gene: TRBV9; j_gene: TRBJ2-6; CDR3aa: CASSPGVRTLSGANVLTF
v_gene: TRBV7-2; j_gene: TRBJ1-2; CDR3aa: CASSTTAPYGYTF
v_gene: TRBV10-3; j_gene: -; CDR3aa: CAISAPTSGGETQYF
v_gene: TRBV29-1; j_gene: TRBJ2-1; CDR3aa: CSVPRRVNEQFF
v_gene: TRBV20-1; j_gene: TRBJ2-7; CDR3aa: CSARPKTSGVTYEQYF
v_gene: TRBV5-1; j_gene: TRBJ1-2; CDR3aa: CASSLETGGGYGYTF
v_gene: TRBV28; j_gene: TRBJ2-5; CDR3aa: CASSQPRAGSAETQYF
v_gene: TRBV5-1; j_gene: TRBJ2-3; CDR3aa: CASTRTGTSGTDTQYF
v_gene: TRBV29-1; j_gene: TRBJ2-3; CDR3aa: CSVEDAASGSTDTQYF
v_gene: TRBV7-6; j_gene: TRBJ2-7; CDR3aa: CASSTPLGTGDEQYF